These 20 T cell receptor beta chains were sequenced from one sample in a study of blood T cell repertoires in COVID-19. Profiling relied on immunoSEQ multiplex PCR, and the TCRdb table lists in-frame clones only, not all of them. The sample lists about 47,000 clones, roughly 80% occurring once. Sequenced: peripheral blood. These receptors were obtained from a human donor with acute or convalescent COVID-19. The donor label of this sample is uncertain.

The chain uses TRBV28 and TRBJ1-2; 7 bases map to TRBD1. With V trimmed by 4 bases and J by 7 bases, 9 bases remained unmatched. Germline CDR1 and CDR2: MDHEN and SYDVKM. This CDR3 has 14 residues. The CDR3 reads CASSSGRGLGGYTF. For the CDR3, the DNA is TGTGCCAGCAGTTCAGGAAGGGGGCTGGGTGGCTACACCTTC.

The CDR3 sequence is CASSPAGQGGEKLFF. For the CDR3, the DNA is TGTGCCAGCAGCCCGGCGGGACAGGGTGGTGAAAAACTGTTTTTT. The chain uses TRBV9 and TRBJ1-4, with 9 bases identical to TRBD1. CDR1 is SGDLS and CDR2 is YYNGEE in the germline V gene. This CDR3 has 15 residues. The V gene end was trimmed by 4 bases and the J gene end by 7 bases; junction bases not matched to a gene: 8.

V gene TRBV6-6 combines with J gene TRBJ2-2; 9 bases line up with TRBD1. CDR3 length equals 16 residues. Per germline, CDR1 MNHNY and CDR2 SVGAGI (reference sequence). J gave up 5 bases and V 0 bases, and 4 bases lay outside the gene matches. The CDR3 region is CASSYSGQGSTGELFF. The CDR3 region has the DNA TGTGCCAGCAGTTACTCCGGACAGGGGAGTACCGGGGAGCTGTTTTTT.

This chain joins TRBV23-1 and TRBJ2-1, with 8 bases fitting TRBD1. TRBV23-1 is placed among ORFs of uncertain function. The CDR3 spans 17 residues. V dropped 5 bases and J dropped 7; count of bases not matched to a gene: 16. CDR3 sequence (DNA): TGCGCCAGCAGTTACCAGGCGGACAGGGAAGTGGGGAATGAGCAGTTCTTC. It yields the protein CASSYQADREVGNEQFF.

The rearrangement uses TRBV3-1 (or the pseudogene TRBV3-2) and TRBJ2-2, with a weak D call TRBD2 (7 bases). Germline V gene lookup returns CDR1 LGHDT and CDR2 YNNKEL (reference sequence). The length of the CDR3 is 15 residues. V lost 0 bases, J lost 6 bases, and 11 bases lay in between. CDR3 sequence: CASSQEGGAAGELFF. CDR3 nucleotide sequence: TGTGCCAGCAGCCAAGAGGGGGGGGCCGCCGGGGAGCTGTTTTTT.

The J gene is TRBJ2-7, the V gene TRBV30; no clear D gene. This CDR3 is built from 11 residues. Trimming left V 1 base short and J 3 bases short, with 4 bases between. From germline, CDR1 is GTSNPN and CDR2 SVGIG (reference sequence). The CDR3 nucleotides are TGTGCCTGGAGTGCCTACTACGAGCAGTACTTC. Amino acids: CAWSAYYEQYF.

The rearrangement joins TRBV6-5 to TRBJ1-5; no clear D. The CDR3 spans 13 residues. Germline assignment: CDR1 MNHEY and CDR2 SVGAGI. V lost 4 bases, J lost 8 bases, and 12 bases lay in between. CDR3 loop: CASSSDMVEPQHF. Here the CDR3 DNA reads TGTGCCAGCAGTTCCGACATGGTCGAGCCCCAGCATTTT.

This clone was found a few times. The chain uses TRBV18 and TRBJ1-3; no firm D call. V was pared by 3 bases and J by 0 bases, with 9 bases between. The CDR3 is 15 amino acids. The germline CDR1 and CDR2 sequences are KGHSH and LQKENI. The CDR3 spells CASSPEILSGNTIYF. DNA for the CDR3: TGTGCCAGCTCACCGGAGATTCTCTCTGGAAACACCATATATTTT.

The J gene is TRBJ2-2, the V gene TRBV5-4; 7 bases agree with TRBD2. The germline V gene has CDR1 SGHNT and CDR2 YYREEE (reference sequence). Trimming removed 0 bases from V and 4 bases from J; junction bases left unmatched: 9. The length of the CDR3 is 17 residues. This chain's CDR3 is CASSLGGTGGSTGELFF. CDR3 nucleotides: TGTGCCAGCAGCTTGGGAGGGACCGGCGGGAGCACCGGGGAGCTGTTTTTT. The full variable domain, in which reference TRBV5-4 and TRBJ2-2 provide the parts outside the CDR3, is ETGVTQSPTHLIKTRGQQVTLRCSSQSGHNTVSWYQQALGQGPQFIFQYYREEENGRGNFPPRFSGLQFPNYSSELNVNALELDDSALYLCASSLGGTGGSTGELFFGEGSRLTVL.

The chain carries TRBV3-1 (or the pseudogene TRBV3-2) and TRBJ2-7, with 9 nucleotides matching TRBD1. Per germline, CDR1 LGHDT and CDR2 YNNKEL (reference sequence). The CDR3 spans 15 residues. The ends lost 5 bases at V and 2 bases at J; junction bases unmatched: 7. The DNA of the CDR3 is TGTGCCAGCAGCGGAGGACAGGGGCTAACCTACGAGCAGTACTTC. The encoded protein is CASSGGQGLTYEQYF.

This clone was observed a handful of times. J is TRBJ2-1 and V is TRBV27; D possibly corresponds to TRBD1 (7 bases). The V end lost 7 bases, the J end lost 12 bases, and 13 bases lay between the germline ends. This CDR3 has 11 residues. CDR1 is MNHEY and CDR2 is SMNVEV in the germline V gene (reference sequence). The CDR3 loop reads CASTQGGRQFF. The CDR3 DNA reads as TGTGCCAGCACCCAGGGGGGCAGGCAGTTCTTC.

The gene calls are TRBV6-5 and TRBJ2-3, with 10 nucleotides matching TRBD2. This CDR3 has 14 amino acids. CDR1 and CDR2 (germline): MNHEY, SVGAGI. V shed 3 bases, J shed 6 bases, and the junction held 3 bases outside the gene matches. The CDR3 spells CASSYRAGGDTQYF. The DNA of the CDR3 is TGTGCCAGCAGTTATCGAGCGGGAGGGGATACGCAGTATTTT.

J is TRBJ2-1 and V is TRBV10-3; 8 nucleotides agree with TRBD2. The germline V gene has CDR1 ENHRY and CDR2 SYGVKD. The V gene end was trimmed by 0 bases and the J gene end by 10 bases; junction bases not matched to a gene: 11. CDR3 length: 16 amino acids. Here the CDR3 reads CAISESDGRASWEQFF. CDR3 nucleotide sequence: TGTGCCATCAGTGAGTCAGACGGGAGGGCCTCATGGGAGCAGTTCTTC.

The chain joins TRBV19 to TRBJ2-7, with TRBD1 matching 7 bases. V lost 5 bases to trimming and J lost 6 bases; unmatched junction nucleotides: 10. From germline, CDR1 is LNHDA and CDR2 SQIVND (reference sequence). The CDR3 runs to 14 residues. The CDR3 sequence: CASSPQGVSGEQYF. CDR3 nucleotides: TGTGCCAGTAGTCCTCAGGGGGTTTCGGGCGAGCAGTACTTC.

CDR3: CASRETGYNQPQHF. The CDR3 DNA reads TGTGCCAGTAGAGAAACAGGGTACAATCAGCCCCAGCATTTT. V gene TRBV19 combines with J gene TRBJ1-5; TRBD1 is a possible D gene (6 bases). The germline V and J ends were trimmed by 6 bases and 3 bases, with 12 bases remaining between them. This CDR3 has 14 residues. CDR1 and CDR2 (germline): LNHDA, SQIVND (reference sequence).

The J gene is TRBJ1-1, the V gene TRBV10-3, with a possible D match to TRBD1 (5 bases). The CDR3 is made up of 14 amino acids. Germline V gene data show CDR1 as ENHRY and CDR2 as SYGVKD. The V end was cut by 5 bases, the J end by 1 base, with 11 bases between. This chain's CDR3 is CAISPGGPNTEAFF. The CDR3 nucleotides are TGTGCCATCAGTCCCGGGGGTCCGAACACTGAAGCTTTCTTT.

This clone has only one observation. The J gene is TRBJ2-7, the V gene TRBV11-3; maybe TRBD2 (6 bases). The length of the CDR3 is 14 residues. Germline V CDR1 and CDR2: SGHNT, YENEEA. Trimming left V 0 bases short and J 5 bases short, with 11 bases between. CDR3 residues: CASSLDMGGNEQYF. CDR3 nucleotides: TGTGCCAGCAGCTTAGATATGGGAGGAAACGAGCAGTACTTC.

This sequence joins TRBV23-1 and TRBJ1-3, with D perhaps matching TRBD1 (5 bases). TRBV23-1 falls under the ORF class, with uncertain function. The CDR3 extends over 13 amino acids. The V and J ends lost 5 bases and 4 bases respectively, with 9 bases between them. The CDR3 loop reads CASSCGDGNTIYF. The DNA of the CDR3 is TGCGCCAGCAGTTGCGGGGACGGAAACACCATATATTTT.

This chain links TRBV3-1 (or the pseudogene TRBV3-2) with TRBJ2-5; D is undetermined. This CDR3 comprises 11 residues. Trimming took 4 bases from V and 2 from J, leaving 2 bases between them. Germline V gene data show CDR1 as LGHDT and CDR2 as YNNKEL (reference sequence). The DNA for the CDR3 is TGTGCCAGCAGCCCACAAGAGACCCAGTACTTC. Translation gives CASSPQETQYF.

The chain has TRBV10-3 and TRBJ1-1; 9 bases match TRBD1. This CDR3 contains 14 residues. Losses at the gene ends were 4 bases for V and 3 bases for J; bases not matched to a gene: 3. Germline V gene data show CDR1 as ENHRY and CDR2 as SYGVKD. DNA of the CDR3: TGTGCCATCAGTGGGGGACAGGGAGACACTGAAGCTTTCTTT. Protein sequence: CAISGGQGDTEAFF.